This T cell receptor (beta chain) was captured in a study of T-cell memory formation after mild COVID-19 (dated by TCRdb to the early 2020s). General notes on the study: TCR sequence clusters from the two donors were largely donor specific. The cohort was made up of two young adult volunteers, one female and one male, who were previously healthy. Longitudinal TCRalpha and TCRbeta repertoire sequencing tracked T-cell clones expanding and contracting after mild COVID-19 in two donors.

Data came from an Illumina NovaSeq 6000. TCRalpha and TCRbeta cDNA libraries were built by 5'RACE with constant-segment primers, adding sample barcodes and unique molecular identifiers. Trizol reagent was used to extract RNA from every sample. Library amplification was performed in two PCR steps, and a second sample barcode and Illumina TruSeq adapters were introduced in the second step. Sequencing of the libraries was done on an Illumina NovaSeq, producing 2 x 150 bp paired-end reads. For the original study's pipeline: The reads were demultiplexed and collapsed into UMI-guided consensus sequences using migec v1.2.7. Using mixcr v2.1.11, UMI consensuses were aligned to TRA and TRB V and J templates and then assembled into clonotypes. A clonotype was counted as expanded or contracted only when both edgeR and NoisET called the clonotype significant, with the noise models trained on biological replicates. edgeR calls used a false discovery rate-adjusted p below 0.01 and a log2 fold-change threshold of 1. As an exploratory analysis of dynamics, max-normalized trajectories of the 1000 most abundant clonotypes were examined with PCA combined with hierarchical clustering. Each responding clone was given a CD4 or CD8 phenotype based on the CD4+ and CD8+ repertoires, which had been sequenced separately. TCRdb cleaned the public reads at Q25 with fastp, built clones with MiXCR and kept in-frame beta chains. Entries that share a CDR3 protein sequence are merged under the most common genes and DNA. The V and J calls here are based on TCRdb, not the publication. The sample profile shows roughly 300,000 distinct CDR3 sequences; 8.2% of them were found once. Under 25% of the sample is taken by the ten largest.

PBMCs were isolated by Ficoll-Paque density gradient centrifugation. According to the germline V gene, CDR1 reads MNHEY and CDR2 reads SVGAGI. There are 13 amino acids in the CDR3, from cysteine to phenylalanine inclusive. The kept DNA is CDR3 alone, 39 bases in frame from the first base. A distance of 18 bases separates the germline ends of V and J, which lose 10 bases and 6 bases respectively. In the case of this clonotype: This clone's antigen is unknown. Qualities for individual bases were not recorded, and no much larger clone is one base off.

On the study overall, not on this receptor specifically: The study covered only two mild cases, and larger cohorts including severe cases with pre-infection samples were considered necessary. Contracting CD4+ clones were found mainly in CM and EM memory subsets, while CD8+ clones were enriched in EMRA. SARS-CoV-2 specificity of the second-wave clones peaking on day 37 was not confirmed. Clones that contracted from day 15 to 85 showed balanced CD4/CD8 phenotypes, whereas a second wave of clones that expanded from day 15 to 37 leaned towards CD4+. Some responding clones were found in pre-infection memory, which suggests that pre-existing cross-reactive memory T cells took part in the SARS-CoV-2 response.

This clonotype was obtained from a young man who had mild COVID-19 (a few samples of this study predate the infection). The sample titles of this study are shuffled in the database, so cell type and time point are left out; the donor was told from shared clones. Sequencing used PBMCs or a T cell subset sorted from them (not recorded which). The chain joins TRBV6-5 to TRBJ1-2, with the D gene not clear enough to name. The base sequence is TGTGCCACCCGCCTTGGCCGGCTGGATGGCTACACCTTC. Translated, it reads CATRLGRLDGYTF.